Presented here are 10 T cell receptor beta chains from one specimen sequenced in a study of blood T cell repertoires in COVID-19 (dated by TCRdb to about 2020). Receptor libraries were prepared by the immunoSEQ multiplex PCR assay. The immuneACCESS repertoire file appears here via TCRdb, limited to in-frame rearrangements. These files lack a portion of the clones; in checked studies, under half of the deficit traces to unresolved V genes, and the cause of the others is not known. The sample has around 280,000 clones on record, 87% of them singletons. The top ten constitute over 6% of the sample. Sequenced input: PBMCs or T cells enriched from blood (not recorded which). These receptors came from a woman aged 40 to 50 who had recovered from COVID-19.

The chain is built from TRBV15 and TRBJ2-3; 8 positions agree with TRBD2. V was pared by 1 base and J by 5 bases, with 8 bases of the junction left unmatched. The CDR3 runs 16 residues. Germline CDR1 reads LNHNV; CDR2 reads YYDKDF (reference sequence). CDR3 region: CATSRAGLAGVDTQYF. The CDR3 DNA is TGTGCCACCAGCAGAGCTGGACTAGCAGGTGTAGATACGCAGTATTTT. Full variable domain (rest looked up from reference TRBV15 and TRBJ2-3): DAMVIQNPRYQVTQFGKPVTLSCSQTLNHNVMYWYQQKSSQAPKLLFHYYDKDFNNEADTPDNFQSRRPNTSFCFLDIRSPGLGDTAMYLCATSRAGLAGVDTQYFGPGTRLTVL.

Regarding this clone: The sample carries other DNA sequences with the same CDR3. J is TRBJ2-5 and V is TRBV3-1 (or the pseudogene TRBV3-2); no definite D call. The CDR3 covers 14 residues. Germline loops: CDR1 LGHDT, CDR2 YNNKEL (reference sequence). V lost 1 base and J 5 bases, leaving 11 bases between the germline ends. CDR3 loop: CASSQGLAAETQYF. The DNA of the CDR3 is TGTGCCAGCAGCCAAGGACTGGCCGCGGAGACCCAGTACTTC.

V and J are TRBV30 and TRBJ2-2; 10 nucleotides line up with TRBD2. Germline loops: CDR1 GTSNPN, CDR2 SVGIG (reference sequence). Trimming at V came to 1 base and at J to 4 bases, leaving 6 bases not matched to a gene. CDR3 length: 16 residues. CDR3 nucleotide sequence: TGTGCCTGGAGTGGCATAGCGGGAGGTCCCACCGGGGAGCTGTTTTTT. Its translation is CAWSGIAGGPTGELFF.

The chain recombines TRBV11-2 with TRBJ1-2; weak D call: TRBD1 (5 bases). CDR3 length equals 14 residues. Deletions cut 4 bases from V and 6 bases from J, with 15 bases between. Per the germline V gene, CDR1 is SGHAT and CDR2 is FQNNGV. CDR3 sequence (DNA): TGTGCCAGCAGCTCCAATGTGGGGCTCGATGGCTACACCTTC. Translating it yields CASSSNVGLDGYTF.

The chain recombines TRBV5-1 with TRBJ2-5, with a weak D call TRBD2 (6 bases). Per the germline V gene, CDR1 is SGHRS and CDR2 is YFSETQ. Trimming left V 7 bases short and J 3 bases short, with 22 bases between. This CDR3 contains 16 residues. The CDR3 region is CASPREPAADEETQYF. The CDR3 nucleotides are TGCGCCAGCCCCCGGGAGCCAGCGGCCGATGAAGAGACCCAGTACTTC.

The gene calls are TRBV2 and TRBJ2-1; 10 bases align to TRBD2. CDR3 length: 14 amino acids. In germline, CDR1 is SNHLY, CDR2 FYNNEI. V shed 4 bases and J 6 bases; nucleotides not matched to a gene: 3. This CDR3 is CASSGSSGGNEQFF. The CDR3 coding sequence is TGTGCCAGCAGTGGGTCTAGCGGGGGCAATGAGCAGTTCTTC. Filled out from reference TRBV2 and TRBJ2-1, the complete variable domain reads EPEVTQTPSHQVTQMGQEVILRCVPISNHLYFYWYRQILGQKVEFLVSFYNNEISEKSEIFDDQFSVERPDGSNFTLKIRSTKLEDSAMYFCASSGSSGGNEQFFGPGTRLTVL.

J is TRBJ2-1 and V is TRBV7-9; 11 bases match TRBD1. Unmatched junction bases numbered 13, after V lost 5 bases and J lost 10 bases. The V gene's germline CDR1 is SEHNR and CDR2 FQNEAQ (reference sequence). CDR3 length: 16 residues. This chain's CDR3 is CASSDPGGQGGWEQFF. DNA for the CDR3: TGTGCCAGCAGCGACCCTGGGGGACAGGGGGGTTGGGAGCAGTTCTTC.

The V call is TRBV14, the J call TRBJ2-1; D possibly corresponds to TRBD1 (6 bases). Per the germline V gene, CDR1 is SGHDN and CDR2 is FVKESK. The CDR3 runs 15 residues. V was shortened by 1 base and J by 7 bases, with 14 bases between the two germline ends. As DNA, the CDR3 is TGTGCCAGCAGCCAAGGGGGGCTAAATTTGAATGAGCAGTTCTTC. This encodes CASSQGGLNLNEQFF. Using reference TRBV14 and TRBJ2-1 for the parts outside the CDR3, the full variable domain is EAGVTQFPSHSVIEKGQTVTLRCDPISGHDNLYWYRRVMGKEIKFLLHFVKESKQDESGMPNNRFLAERTGGTYSTLKVQPAELEDSGVYFCASSQGGLNLNEQFFGPGTRLTVL.

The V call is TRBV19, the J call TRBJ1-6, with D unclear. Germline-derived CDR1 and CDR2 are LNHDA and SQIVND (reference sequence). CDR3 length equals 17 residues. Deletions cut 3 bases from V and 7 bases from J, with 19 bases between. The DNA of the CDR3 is TGTGCCAGTAGTATGGATACGGGAACAGCACAAAATTCACCCCTCCACTTT. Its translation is CASSMDTGTAQNSPLHF.

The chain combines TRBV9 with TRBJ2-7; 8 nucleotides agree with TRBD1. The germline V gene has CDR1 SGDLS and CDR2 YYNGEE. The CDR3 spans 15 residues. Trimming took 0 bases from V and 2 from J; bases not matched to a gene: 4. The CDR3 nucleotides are TGTGCCAGCAGCGTAGGGTGGACAGGGACCTACGAGCAGTACTTC. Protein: CASSVGWTGTYEQYF.